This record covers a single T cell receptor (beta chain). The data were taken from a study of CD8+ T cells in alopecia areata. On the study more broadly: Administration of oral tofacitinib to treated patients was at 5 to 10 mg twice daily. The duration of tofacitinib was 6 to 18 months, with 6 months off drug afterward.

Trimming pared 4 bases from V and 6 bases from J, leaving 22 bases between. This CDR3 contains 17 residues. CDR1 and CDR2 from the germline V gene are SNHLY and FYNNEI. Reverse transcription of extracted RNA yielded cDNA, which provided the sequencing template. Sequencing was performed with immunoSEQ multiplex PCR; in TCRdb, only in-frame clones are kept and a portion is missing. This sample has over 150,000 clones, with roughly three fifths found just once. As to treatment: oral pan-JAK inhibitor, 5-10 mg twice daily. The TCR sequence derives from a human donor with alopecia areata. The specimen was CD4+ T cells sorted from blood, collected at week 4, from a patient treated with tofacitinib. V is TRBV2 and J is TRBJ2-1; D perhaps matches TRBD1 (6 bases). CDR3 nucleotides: TGTGCCAGCAGTGGGAACAGGGAGACCCGGGAAGTCAATGAGCAGTTCTTC. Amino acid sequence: CASSGNRETREVNEQFF.